A single sample gave rise to the 8 T cell receptor beta chains below, sequenced in a study of cytomegalovirus exposure and HLA in healthy donors. Sequencing was performed with immunoSEQ multiplex PCR; in TCRdb, only in-frame clones are kept and a portion is missing. Counted here are approximately 54,000 clones, roughly nine tenths occurring once; the ten biggest clones make up about 8.1%. Sequencing input: PBMCs. Receptors were obtained from a young woman in good health and CMV-seropositive.

The rearrangement joins TRBV1 to TRBJ1-2; the table's D call, TRBD1, was not checked against the DNA. TRBV1 is a recognized pseudogene. The CDR3 runs 14 residues. The CDR3 here is CTSSQDGQTYGYTF. The CDR3 bases are TGCACCAGCAGCCAAGATGGACAGACCTATGGCTACACCTTC.

The V and J genes are TRBV5-1 and TRBJ1-1, with 8 bases that match TRBD1. V was pared by 0 bases and J by 13 bases, with 8 bases of the junction left unmatched. Germline assignment: CDR1 SGHRS and CDR2 YFSETQ. The CDR3 length is 13 residues. CDR3 sequence (DNA): TGCGCCAGCAGCTTGGCCCCAGGACAGGGATTTTTCTTT. Translation: CASSLAPGQGFFF. The variable domain in full, completed from reference TRBV5-1 and TRBJ1-1, reads KAGVTQTPRYLIKTRGQQVTLSCSPISGHRSVSWYQQTPGQGLQFLFEYFSETQRNKGNFPGRFSGRQFSNSRSEMNVSTLELGDSALYLCASSLAPGQGFFFGQGTRLTVV.

The V gene is TRBV7-2, the J gene TRBJ2-7, with 7 bases fitting TRBD1. Germline V gives CDR1 SGHTA, CDR2 FQGNSA. Trimming took 4 bases from V and 0 from J; bases not matched to a gene: 9. This CDR3 is built from 16 residues. In DNA, the CDR3 is TGTGCCAGCAGCTCACCGGGACAGTGGTCCTCCTACGAGCAGTACTTC. Its protein product is CASSSPGQWSSYEQYF. The variable domain in full, completed from reference TRBV7-2 and TRBJ2-7, reads GAGVSQSPSNKVTEKGKDVELRCDPISGHTALYWYRQSLGQGLEFLIYFQGNSAPDKSGLPSDRFSAERTGGSVSTLTIQRTQQEDSAVYLCASSSPGQWSSYEQYFGPGTRLTVT.

The chain is built from TRBV19 and TRBJ1-1; 7 bases line up with TRBD1. Trimming removed 6 bases from V and 2 bases from J; junction bases left unmatched: 6. Germline CDR1 and CDR2: LNHDA and SQIVND (reference sequence). The CDR3 has 14 residues. CDR3 nucleotide sequence: TGTGCCAGTAGACCCAACAGGGGAAACACTGAAGCTTTCTTT. Its protein product is CASRPNRGNTEAFF.

V gene TRBV4-3 combines with J gene TRBJ2-2; 7 bases match TRBD1. Trimming removed 2 bases from V and 5 bases from J; junction bases left unmatched: 5. Germline lookup yields CDR1 LGHNA and CDR2 YSLEER. This CDR3 has 15 residues. The CDR3 loop is CASSQRTGRTGELFF. The CDR3 nucleotides read TGCGCCAGCAGCCAAAGGACAGGTCGGACCGGGGAGCTGTTTTTT.

The chain recombines TRBV7-2 with TRBJ1-3; D is unclear. Germline CDR1 reads SGHTA; CDR2 reads FQGNSA. Trimming cost V 3 bases and J 3 bases, with 9 bases left between them. This CDR3 spans 14 amino acids. The DNA for the CDR3 is TGTGCCAGCAGCTTCCGAGGAGTTGGAAACACCATATATTTT. This encodes CASSFRGVGNTIYF.

The chain links TRBV29-1 to TRBJ2-5; TRBD2 matches 8 bases. The germline gives CDR1 SQVTM, CDR2 ANQGSEA. J lost 6 bases, V lost 4 bases, and 10 bases had no gene match. CDR3 length: 14 residues. The CDR3 loop is CSVVREGLIQTQYF. The CDR3 DNA reads as TGCAGCGTTGTTCGGGAGGGTCTTATACAGACCCAGTACTTC.

The chain has TRBV11-2 and TRBJ1-5; 11 nucleotides agree with TRBD1. The CDR3 is 18 residues long. The V and J ends lost 3 bases and 7 bases, in that order; junction bases with no gene match: 14. Germline V gives CDR1 SGHAT, CDR2 FQNNGV. The CDR3 region has the DNA TGTGCCAGCAGCTTCGATAATCCGGACAGGGGGCAGGAACAGCCCCAGCATTTT. Its translation: CASSFDNPDRGQEQPQHF.